This TCR beta chain was sequenced in a study of cytomegalovirus exposure and HLA in healthy donors. Across the study: Earlier findings included nearly 120 million unique TCR beta sequences obtained from 150 million to 200 million T cells.

With regard to this clone: The antigen is not known.

At collection, donors were nominally healthy, but unrecorded immune exposures were probable. The CDR3 is 15 residues long. V shed 3 bases and J shed 1 base, with 12 bases lying between them. The germline V gene has CDR1 ENHRY and CDR2 SYGVKD. 13 Jbeta primers and 60 Vbeta primers were used for the PCR. How the authors handled the data: The count from a later analysis was about 80 million unique TCR beta chains, approximately 9.9 million of them shared. Method: immunoSEQ multiplex PCR; TCRdb's copy keeps in-frame clones and lacks some. V and J calls and clone size follow that table, whereas D and trimming were derived from the DNA. The data hold more than 100,000 clones, with 75% to 85% observed a single time. Whole-study findings and limits: Sequencing likely generated an artifact that appeared as a cluster of highly shared sequence variants.

The rearrangement joins TRBV10-3 to TRBJ1-1, with D perhaps TRBD1 (5 bases). The sequenced sample consisted of PBMCs. The TCR was taken from a female donor in good health and CMV-seropositive. The CDR3 DNA sequence: TGTGCCATCAGTGACCACGTCGACAGGAACACTGAAGCTTTCTTT. Protein: CAISDHVDRNTEAFF.